Reported below is one T cell receptor (beta chain). Sequenced by immunoSEQ multiplex PCR; TCRdb stores in-frame clones only, minus some. The data show roughly 61,000 clones, 97% seen once. This sample was included in a study of technical replicates of blood from a few donors. The CDR3 consists of 13 residues. The V end lost 2 bases, the J end lost 4 bases, and 9 bases lay between the germline ends. The germline gives CDR1 GTSNPN, CDR2 SVGIG (reference sequence). This receptor was taken from a human donor in good health. The specimen was T cells isolated from PBMCs. This chain uses TRBV30 with TRBJ1-3, with D hard to call. The CDR3 DNA sequence: TGTGCCTGGAGTTTCCAGTCCGGAAACACCATATATTTT. It codes for CAWSFQSGNTIYF.